Listed below are T cell receptor beta chains from one sample, sequenced in a study of blood T cell repertoires in COVID-19. TCRdb's table, derived via immunoSEQ multiplex PCR, lists solely in-frame clones and lacks some. The sample consists of some 100,000 clones, 70% to 85% of them appearing once. The specimen sequenced was peripheral blood. The receptors originated from a man in his forties or fifties with acute or convalescent COVID-19. Each CDR3 is given with its conserved first and last residue. D genes are given only for firm matches. The size of a clone is reported for some rows only, either as once, few or many, or as a class for expanded clones.

j_gene: TRBJ1-1; v_gene: TRBV15; d_gene: .; abundance: .; CDR3nt: TGTGCCACGGAGGGTTATCAAGGTGAAGCTTTCTTT; CDR3aa: CATEGYQGEAFF
j_gene: TRBJ2-7; v_gene: TRBV4-1; d_gene: TRBD2; abundance: .; CDR3nt: TGCGCCAGCAGCCAACTCCTAGCGGAGTCCTACGAGCAGTACTTC; CDR3aa: CASSQLLAESYEQYF
j_gene: TRBJ1-1; v_gene: TRBV6-5; d_gene: TRBD1; abundance: .; CDR3nt: TGTGCCAGCAGGCGGACAGGGAACACTGAAGCTTTCTTT; CDR3aa: CASRRTGNTEAFF
j_gene: TRBJ2-2; v_gene: TRBV7-9; d_gene: .; abundance: .; CDR3nt: TGTGCCAGCAGCTTACGGCAGTCGGGCACCGGGGAGCTGTTTTTT; CDR3aa: CASSLRQSGTGELFF
j_gene: TRBJ2-3; v_gene: TRBV5-1; d_gene: TRBD1; abundance: .; CDR3nt: TGCGCCAGCAGCTGGGACAGAACTAGCACAGATACGCAGTATTTT; CDR3aa: CASSWDRTSTDTQYF
j_gene: TRBJ1-3; v_gene: TRBV15; d_gene: TRBD1; abundance: .; CDR3nt: TGTGCCACCAGCGTGGGACAGGTCTCTGGAAACACCATATATTTT; CDR3aa: CATSVGQVSGNTIYF
j_gene: TRBJ2-5; v_gene: TRBV19; d_gene: TRBD1; abundance: once; CDR3nt: TGTGCCAGTAGTGAGACAGGGGGAGGAGAGACCCAGTACTTC; CDR3aa: CASSETGGGETQYF
j_gene: TRBJ2-7; v_gene: TRBV30; d_gene: TRBD1; abundance: .; CDR3nt: TGTGCCTGGAGTGCTGGGACAGGGGGCTCCTACGAGCAGTACTTC; CDR3aa: CAWSAGTGGSYEQYF
j_gene: TRBJ2-1; v_gene: TRBV6-2/TRBV6-3; d_gene: TRBD2; abundance: .; CDR3nt: TGTGCCAGCAGTTACTCGATTGGCGGGAGCGGGTACAATGAGCAGTTCTTC; CDR3aa: CASSYSIGGSGYNEQFF
j_gene: TRBJ1-1; v_gene: TRBV7-9; d_gene: .; abundance: .; CDR3nt: TGTGCCAGCAGCGTGGCCAGGATAAACACTGAAGCTTTCTTT; CDR3aa: CASSVARINTEAFF
j_gene: TRBJ1-5; v_gene: TRBV6-6; d_gene: TRBD1; abundance: .; CDR3nt: TGTGCCAGCAGTTACGGTACAGGGGTGCAGCCCCAGCATTTT; CDR3aa: CASSYGTGVQPQHF
j_gene: TRBJ1-3; v_gene: TRBV19; d_gene: TRBD1; abundance: .; CDR3nt: TGTGCCAGTAGAACCCCTCGGGACAGGGTGGCTGGAAACACCATATATTTT; CDR3aa: CASRTPRDRVAGNTIYF
j_gene: TRBJ1-4; v_gene: TRBV11-1; d_gene: TRBD1; abundance: .; CDR3nt: TGTGCCAGCAGCTCTCCCGGGACAGGGCCTGAAAAACTGTTTTTT; CDR3aa: CASSSPGTGPEKLFF
j_gene: TRBJ1-6; v_gene: TRBV4-1; d_gene: TRBD1; abundance: .; CDR3nt: TGCGCCAGCAGCCAACCCAGGACAGGGGGAAATCGTTCACCCCTCCACTTT; CDR3aa: CASSQPRTGGNRSPLHF
j_gene: TRBJ1-1; v_gene: TRBV27; d_gene: .; abundance: .; CDR3nt: TGTGCCAGCAGTCCTAACAGGGCCGCTGAAGCTTTCTTT; CDR3aa: CASSPNRAAEAFF
j_gene: TRBJ2-2; v_gene: TRBV1; d_gene: .; abundance: .; CDR3nt: TGCACCAGCAGCCCGACCCATAGCGGGAGGGCCACCGGGGAGCTGTTTTTT; CDR3aa: CTSSPTHSGRATGELFF
j_gene: TRBJ1-2; v_gene: TRBV7-9; d_gene: .; abundance: .; CDR3nt: TGTGCCAGCAGCTTACAGGGGAACTATGGCTACACCTTC; CDR3aa: CASSLQGNYGYTF